The clone carrying this T cell receptor (beta chain) was seen only a few times. The data originate from a study of T-cell reconstitution after alpha-beta-depleted transplantation in children. The CDR3 runs 14 residues. V lost 3 bases to trimming and J lost 4 bases, with 11 bases between them. Germline CDR1 reads KGHDR; CDR2 reads SFDVKD. Construction of the TCRbeta library involved unique molecular identifiers. TCRdb re-called the PCR reads through MiXCR, storing one row per CDR3 protein. The sample has roughly 500,000 distinct CDR3 sequences, approximately 20% seen once. The sequencing used PBMCs from the stem cell graft donor, collected from the stem cell graft. This TCR was sampled from a human donor who donated a stem cell graft to a child with acute lymphoblastic leukemia. This sequence joins TRBV24-1 and TRBJ1-1; D unclear. The CDR3 coding sequence is TGTGCCACCAGTGATCCCAAGTCAACCACTGAAGCTTTCTTT. It translates to CATSDPKSTTEAFF.